This T cell receptor beta chain was sequenced for a study of response to subunit inactivated influenza vaccine. The germline V gene has CDR1 LNHNV and CDR2 YYDKDF (reference sequence). This CDR3 region has 14 residues. The germline V and J ends were trimmed by 1 base and 4 bases, with 10 bases remaining between them. TCRdb ran MiXCR on the RT-PCR reads and lists one entry per CDR3 protein. The table shows about 310,000 distinct CDR3 sequences, with 20% to 25% occurring only once. The rearrangement uses TRBV15 and TRBJ2-5; D call uncertain. This clonotype originated in a man between 50 and 70 years old who received an inactivated influenza vaccine. Sequences were derived from PBMCs from blood, sampled about 20 months after vaccination. CDR3 in amino acids: CATSRVGWIETQYF. The CDR3 region has the DNA TGTGCCACCAGCAGAGTTGGTTGGATAGAGACCCAGTACTTC.